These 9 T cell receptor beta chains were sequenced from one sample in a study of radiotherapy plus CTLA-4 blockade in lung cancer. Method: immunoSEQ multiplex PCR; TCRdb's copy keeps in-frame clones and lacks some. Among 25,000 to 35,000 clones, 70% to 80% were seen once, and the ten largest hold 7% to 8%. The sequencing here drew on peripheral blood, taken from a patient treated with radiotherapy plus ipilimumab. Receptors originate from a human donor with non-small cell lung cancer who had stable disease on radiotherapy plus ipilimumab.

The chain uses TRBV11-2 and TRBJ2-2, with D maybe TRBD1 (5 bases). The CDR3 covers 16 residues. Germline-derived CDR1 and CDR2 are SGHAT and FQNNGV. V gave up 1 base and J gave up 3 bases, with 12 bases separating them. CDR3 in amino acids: CASSLGQGGDTGELFF. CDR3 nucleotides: TGTGCCAGCAGCTTAGGGCAGGGTGGGGACACCGGGGAGCTGTTTTTT.

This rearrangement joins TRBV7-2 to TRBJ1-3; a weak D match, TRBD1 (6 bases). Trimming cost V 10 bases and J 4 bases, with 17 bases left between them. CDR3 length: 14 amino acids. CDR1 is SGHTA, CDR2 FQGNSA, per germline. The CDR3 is CAIHRDSSGNTIYF. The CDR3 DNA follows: TGTGCCATCCACAGGGACTCATCGGGAAACACCATATATTTT.

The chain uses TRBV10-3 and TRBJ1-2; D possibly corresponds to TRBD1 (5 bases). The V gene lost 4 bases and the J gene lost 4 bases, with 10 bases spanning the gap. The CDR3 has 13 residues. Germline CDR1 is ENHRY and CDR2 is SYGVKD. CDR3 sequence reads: CAISGQIRYGYTF. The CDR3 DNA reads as TGTGCCATCAGTGGACAGATCCGCTATGGCTACACCTTC.

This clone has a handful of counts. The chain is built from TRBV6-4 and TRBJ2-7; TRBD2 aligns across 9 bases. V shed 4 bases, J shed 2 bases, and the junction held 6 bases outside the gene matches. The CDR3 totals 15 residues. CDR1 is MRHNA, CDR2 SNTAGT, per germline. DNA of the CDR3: TGTGCCAGCAGTGGAGAGCGGGGGGCAGCCTACGAGCAGTACGTC. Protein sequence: CASSGERGAAYEQYV.

CDR3 in amino acids: CASSLSIREGLNEKLFF. CDR3 coding DNA: TGTGCCAGCAGTTTATCGATCAGGGAAGGCCTTAATGAAAAACTGTTTTTT. The rearrangement joins TRBV27 to TRBJ1-4, with TRBD1 as a possible D gene (5 bases). This CDR3 comprises 17 residues. The V gene lost 0 bases and the J gene lost 4 bases, with 15 bases spanning the gap. The germline V gene has CDR1 MNHEY and CDR2 SMNVEV (reference sequence).

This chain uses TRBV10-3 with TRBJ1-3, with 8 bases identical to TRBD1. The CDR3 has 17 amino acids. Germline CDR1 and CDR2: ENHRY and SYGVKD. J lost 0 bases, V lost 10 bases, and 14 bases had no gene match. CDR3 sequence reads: CASQAGQVLFSGNTIYF. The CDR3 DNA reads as TGTGCCAGTCAAGCGGGACAGGTCCTCTTCTCTGGAAACACCATATATTTT.

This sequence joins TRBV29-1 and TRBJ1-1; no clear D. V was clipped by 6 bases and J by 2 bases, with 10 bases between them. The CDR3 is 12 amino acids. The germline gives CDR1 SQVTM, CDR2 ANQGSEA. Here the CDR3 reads CSVFQTNTEAFF. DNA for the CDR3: TGCAGCGTCTTCCAGACTAACACTGAAGCTTTCTTT.

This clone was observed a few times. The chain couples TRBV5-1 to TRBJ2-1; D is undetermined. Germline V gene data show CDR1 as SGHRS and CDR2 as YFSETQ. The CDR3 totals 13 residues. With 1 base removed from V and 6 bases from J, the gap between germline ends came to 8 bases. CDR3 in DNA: TGCGCCAGCAGCTTGATAGTAAGCAATGAGCAGTTCTTC. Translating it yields CASSLIVSNEQFF.

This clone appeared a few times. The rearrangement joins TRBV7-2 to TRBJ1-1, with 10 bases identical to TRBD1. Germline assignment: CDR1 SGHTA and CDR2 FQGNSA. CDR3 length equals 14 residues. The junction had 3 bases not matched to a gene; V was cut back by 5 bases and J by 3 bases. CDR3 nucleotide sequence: TGTGCCAGCAGCCCGGACAGGGGGTACACTGAAGCTTTCTTT. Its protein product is CASSPDRGYTEAFF.